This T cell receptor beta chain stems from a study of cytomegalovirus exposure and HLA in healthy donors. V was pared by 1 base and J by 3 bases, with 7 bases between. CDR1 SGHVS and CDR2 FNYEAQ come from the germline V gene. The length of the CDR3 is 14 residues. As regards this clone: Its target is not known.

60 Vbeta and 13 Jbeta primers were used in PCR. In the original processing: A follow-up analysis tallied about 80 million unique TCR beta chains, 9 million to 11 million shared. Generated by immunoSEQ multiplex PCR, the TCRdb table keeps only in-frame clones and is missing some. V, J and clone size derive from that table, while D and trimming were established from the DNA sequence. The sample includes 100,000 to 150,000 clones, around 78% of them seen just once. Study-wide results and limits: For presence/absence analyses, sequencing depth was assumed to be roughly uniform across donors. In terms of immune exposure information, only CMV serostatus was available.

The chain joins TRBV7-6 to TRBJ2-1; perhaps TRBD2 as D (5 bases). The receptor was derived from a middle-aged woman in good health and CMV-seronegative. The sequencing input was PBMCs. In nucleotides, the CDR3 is TGTGCCAGCAGCTTAGACGGAGGCTACAATGAGCAGTTCTTC. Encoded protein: CASSLDGGYNEQFF. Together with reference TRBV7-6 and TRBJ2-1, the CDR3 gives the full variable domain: GAGVSQSPRYKVTKRGQDVALRCDPISGHVSLYWYRQALGQGPEFLTYFNYEAQQDKSGLPNDRFSAERPEGSISTLTIQRTEQRDSAMYRCASSLDGGYNEQFFGPGTRLTVL.